What follows are 29 T cell receptor beta chains derived from one specimen sequenced in a study of T cell clonality in common variable immunodeficiency. The table came from immunoSEQ multiplex PCR; TCRdb's copy has only in-frame clones and leaves some out. The profile covers under 45,000 clones, none occurring a single time. The sequenced material came from peripheral blood mononuclear cells. The receptors originated from a person aged 18 to 70 in good health.

This clone was detected ten times or more. The CDR3 is cut off 3 residues early in the read; its end comes from the germline J gene. The J gene is TRBJ2-5, the V gene TRBV7-2; possibly TRBD2 for D (6 bases). V was clipped by 3 bases and J by 4 bases, with 15 bases between them. Germline V gene data show CDR1 as SGHTA and CDR2 as FQGNSA. This CDR3 contains 15 residues. The sequenced CDR3 bases are TGTGCCAGCAGCTTCGGGGCCGGGGGAGGAGAGACC. Translated: CASSFGAGGGET. The complete CDR3 protein is CASSFGAGGGETQYF.

This clone has only a few counts. One end of the junction does not line up with germline, which may come from a read error. The CDR3 end lies 3 residues beyond the end of the read and is filled in from the germline J gene. J is TRBJ2-2 and V is TRBV7-7; 8 bases agree with TRBD2. CDR3 size: 15 residues. The germline CDR1 and CDR2 sequences are SSHAT and FNYEAQ (reference sequence). CDR3 protein: CASSPGGAGANVLFF. CDR3 bases read: TGTGCTAGCAGTCCGGGGGGGGCTGGGGCCAACGTG.

This clone has at least ten counts. The CDR3 end falls 3 residues outside the read, so it is completed with the germline J gene. The V gene is TRBV2, the J gene TRBJ2-1; possibly TRBD1 for D (6 bases). The CDR3 length is 15 residues. In germline, CDR1 is SNHLY, CDR2 FYNNEI. V was cut by 7 bases and J by 6 bases, with 19 bases left in between. The sequenced part of the CDR3 DNA is TGTGCCAGCAAAGAAGACAGGCTCCAATTCAATGAG. This gives the protein CASKEDRLQFNE. From start to end, the CDR3 is CASKEDRLQFNEQFF.

There are many counts of this clone. CDR3 sequence reads: CASRGQSYEQYF. The sequenced CDR3 bases are TGTGCCAGCAGGGGACAATCCTACGAG. J is TRBJ2-7 and V is TRBV28; tentative D call: TRBD1 (6 bases). The read ends 3 residues shy of where the CDR3 ends; the end is completed using the germline J gene. This CDR3 contains 12 residues. The V gene's germline CDR1 is MDHEN and CDR2 SYDVKM. Trimming left V 6 bases short and J 1 base short, with 7 bases between.

This clone has a count of ten or more. The CDR3 end lies 3 residues beyond the end of the read and is filled in from the germline J gene. V gene TRBV4-2 combines with J gene TRBJ1-1; D gene uncertain. This CDR3 spans 12 amino acids. From germline, CDR1 is LGHNA and CDR2 YNFKEQ. Trimming removed 2 bases from V and 2 bases from J, with 3 bases in between. The sequenced CDR3 bases are TGTGCCAGCAGCCAATTAAACACTGAA. Translated: CASSQLNTE. The full CDR3 is CASSQLNTEAFF.

The sample holds many counts of this clone. The read stops 3 residues short of the end of the CDR3; the missing end is completed from the germline J gene. The chain links TRBV7-9 to TRBJ2-2, with 9 positions matching TRBD2. CDR1 is SEHNR, CDR2 FQNEAQ, per germline (reference sequence). This CDR3 region has 15 residues. Unmatched junction bases numbered 8, after V lost 5 bases and J lost 7 bases. The part of the CDR3 DNA that was read is TGTGCCAGCAGCGCGGGCGGGAGGGCCGTCGGGGAG. The encoded protein is CASSAGGRAVGE. From start to end, the CDR3 is CASSAGGRAVGELFF.

This clone was found a few times. The CDR3 end lies 3 residues beyond the end of the read and is filled in from the germline J gene. The J gene is TRBJ1-2, the V gene TRBV30; D is undetermined. The CDR3 totals 14 residues. Germline V gene sequence: CDR1 GTSNPN, CDR2 SVGIG (reference sequence). CDR3 bases read: TGTGCCTGGAGTGTAGGGTCTAGCACAGATACC. This translates into CAWSVGSSTDT. The whole CDR3 protein is CAWSVGSSTDTYTF.

This clone has just a few counts. The CDR3 is cut off 3 residues early in the read; its end comes from the germline J gene. The V and J genes are TRBV7-9 and TRBJ1-1, with a weak D call TRBD1 (5 bases). V was shortened by 5 bases and J by 0 bases, with 10 bases between the two germline ends. The germline CDR1 and CDR2 sequences are SEHNR and FQNEAQ (reference sequence). This CDR3 spans 14 amino acids. CDR3 bases read: TGTGCCAGCAGCGGACACCTCATGAACACTGAA. Translating it yields CASSGHLMNTE. The full-length CDR3 reads as CASSGHLMNTEAFF.

This clone was observed many times. The read stops 3 residues short of the end of the CDR3; the missing end is completed from the germline J gene. The V gene is TRBV5-1, the J gene TRBJ1-2, with 8 bases matching TRBD1. Germline V lookup: CDR1 SGHRS, CDR2 YFSETQ. The CDR3 totals 12 residues. V lost 4 bases to trimming and J lost 7 bases; unmatched junction nucleotides: 3. The sequenced CDR3 bases are TGCGCCAGCAGCGAGGACAGGGCTGGC. Translating gives CASSEDRAG. The complete CDR3 protein is CASSEDRAGYTF.

Ten or more counts support this clone. Read sequence stops 3 residues before the CDR3 end, and the germline J gene provides the missing end. This chain uses TRBV6-2 or TRBV6-3 with TRBJ2-7; 12 bases map to TRBD2. Germline CDR1 MNHEY, CDR2 SVGEGT. CDR3 size: 15 residues. The J segment lost 0 bases and the V segment lost 6 bases, leaving 3 bases of the junction unmatched. The covered CDR3 bases are TGTGCCAGCAGAACGACTAGCGGGAGCTCCTACGAG. The encoded protein is CASRTTSGSSYE. The complete CDR3 reads CASRTTSGSSYEQYF.

This clone was seen many times. The read falls 3 residues short of the CDR3 end, and the missing part is taken from the germline J gene. The chain has TRBV6-2 or TRBV6-3 and TRBJ2-7; 10 bases line up with TRBD2. The J segment lost 0 bases and the V segment lost 4 bases, leaving 3 bases of the junction unmatched. The germline V gene has CDR1 MNHEY and CDR2 SVGEGT. The CDR3 is 15 residues long. Here the CDR3 reads CASSSLAGVSYEQYF. Incomplete CDR3 DNA: TGTGCCAGCAGTTCCCTAGCGGGAGTCTCCTACGAG.

This clone was seen repeatedly, ten times or more. The read falls 3 residues short of the CDR3 end, and the missing part is taken from the germline J gene. This rearrangement joins TRBV5-6 to TRBJ1-2; D gene ambiguous. Germline-derived CDR1 and CDR2 are SGHDT and YYEEEE. The CDR3 contains 12 residues. V lost 0 bases, J lost 4 bases, and 4 bases lay in between. Incomplete CDR3 DNA: TGTGCCAGCAGCTTGGTATCCTATGGC. This translates into CASSLVSYG. The entire CDR3 reads CASSLVSYGYTF.

This clone was seen more than once but under ten times. The CDR3 reads CASSFQGTKNTEAFF. The sequenced part of the CDR3 DNA is TGTGCCAGCAGCTTCCAGGGTACCAAGAACACTGAA. The V gene is TRBV7-3, the J gene TRBJ1-1, with D maybe TRBD1 (5 bases). Read data end 3 residues before the CDR3 end; the end is taken from the germline J gene. V lost 3 bases, J lost 1 base, and 12 bases lay in between. CDR3 length: 15 amino acids. Germline V CDR1 and CDR2: SGHTA, FQGTGA.

This clone was found many times. The read comes to an end 3 residues before the CDR3 does, leaving the germline J gene to fill in the end. V usage is TRBV14 and J usage is TRBJ2-7, with 9 bases aligning to TRBD1. The CDR3 totals 15 residues. CDR1 is SGHDN and CDR2 is FVKESK in the germline V gene. V shed 3 bases and J 3 bases; nucleotides not matched to a gene: 6. The sequenced part of the CDR3 DNA is TGTGCCAGCAGCCAGGGACAGGGAACTAACTACGAG. It codes for CASSQGQGTNYE. The full CDR3 sequence reads CASSQGQGTNYEQYF. The full variable domain, its missing parts supplied by reference TRBV14 and TRBJ2-7, is EAGVTQFPSHSVIEKGQTVTLRCDPISGHDNLYWYRRVMGKEIKFLLHFVKESKQDESGMPNNRFLAERTGGTYSTLKVQPAELEDSGVYFCASSQGQGTNYEQYFGPGTRLTVT.

This clone was seen ten or more times. The read halts 3 residues ahead of the CDR3 end, with the missing end drawn from the germline J gene. This sequence joins TRBV18 and TRBJ1-4; D not resolved. Germline V gene data show CDR1 as KGHSH and CDR2 as LQKENI. There are 15 residues in the CDR3. Trimming stripped 3 bases from V and 2 bases from J, with 10 bases between. Here the CDR3 reads CASSPLTGTNEKLFF. The part of the CDR3 DNA that was read is TGTGCCAGCTCACCCTTGACGGGTACTAATGAAAAA.

As to this clone: With the read ending 3 residues before the CDR3 end, the germline J gene is used to fill in that end. The J gene is TRBJ1-2, the V gene TRBV7-9; no definite D call. The V gene's germline CDR1 is SEHNR and CDR2 FQNEAQ (reference sequence). This CDR3 region has 11 residues. CDR3 sequence reads: CASSLLDTYTF. The sequenced part of the CDR3 DNA is TGTGCCAGCAGCTTATTAGATACC.

This clone was detected ten times or more. Coverage ceases 3 residues before the CDR3 finishes, and the germline J gene fills in the end. The chain joins TRBV19 to TRBJ2-1, with TRBD1 identical over 7 bases. J lost 4 bases, V lost 5 bases, and 2 bases had no gene match. The germline CDR1 and CDR2 sequences are LNHDA and SQIVND (reference sequence). CDR3 length equals 13 residues. The CDR3: CASSLDRYNEQFF. The part of the CDR3 DNA that was read is TGTGCCAGTAGTCTGGACAGGTACAATGAG.

This clone was detected many times. The missing CDR3 end, 3 residues past where the read stops, is filled in from the germline J gene. The chain uses TRBV5-1 and TRBJ1-1, with TRBD1 identical over 8 bases. V lost 2 bases, J lost 1 base, and 4 bases stayed unmatched. The germline CDR1 and CDR2 sequences are SGHRS and YFSETQ. The CDR3 extends over 15 amino acids. The sequenced part of the CDR3 DNA is TGCGCCAGCAGCTTCCAGGGGGCCCAGAACACTGAA. Translated, it gives CASSFQGAQNTE. The entire CDR3 sequence reads CASSFQGAQNTEAFF.

The table lists this clone with many counts. From the germline J gene comes the end of the CDR3, since the read stops 3 residues before it. This chain joins TRBV30 and TRBJ2-7; a possible D gene is TRBD1 (6 bases). CDR1 is GTSNPN, CDR2 SVGIG, per germline (reference sequence). Trimming left V 4 bases short and J 0 bases short, with 10 bases between. CDR3 size: 13 residues. CDR3 DNA (partial): TGTGCCTGGACCCGGGACAACTCCTACGAG. It encodes CAWTRDNSYE. The complete CDR3 sequence is CAWTRDNSYEQYF.

The table lists this clone with many counts. The read halts 3 residues ahead of the CDR3 end, with the missing end drawn from the germline J gene. The genes are TRBV19 and TRBJ2-5, with a possible D match to TRBD1 (6 bases). V lost 1 base and J lost 4, with 13 bases in between. There are 15 residues in the CDR3. The V gene's germline CDR1 is LNHDA and CDR2 SQIVND (reference sequence). CDR3 residues: CASSIGQGWGETQYF. CDR3 DNA (partial): TGTGCCAGTAGTATAGGTCAGGGGTGGGGAGAGACC. The complete variable domain, with remaining parts taken from reference TRBV19 and TRBJ2-5, reads DGGITQSPKYLFRKEGQNVTLSCEQNLNHDAMYWYRQDPGQGLRLIYYSQIVNDFQKGDIAEGYSVSREKKESFPLTVTSAQKNPTAFYLCASSIGQGWGETQYFGPGTRLLVL.

This clone was detected many times. The DNA ends 3 residues before the CDR3 does, and the rest of the CDR3 is filled in from the germline J gene. The chain uses TRBV20-1 and TRBJ2-3, with TRBD2 identical over 7 bases. The CDR3 length is 14 residues. The germline gives CDR1 DFQATT, CDR2 SNEGSKA (reference sequence). Trimming cost V 6 bases and J 6 bases; bases outside gene matches: 12. CDR3 residues: CSAQLAGEEDTQYF. The sequenced CDR3 bases are TGCAGTGCCCAACTGGCGGGAGAGGAGGATACG.

There are a few counts of this clone. The read halts 3 residues ahead of the CDR3 end, with the missing end drawn from the germline J gene. The same CDR3 arises from other DNA sequences in this sample as well. The rearrangement uses TRBV5-1 and TRBJ1-2; possibly TRBD1 for D (5 bases). The CDR3 length is 13 residues. CDR1 is SGHRS, CDR2 YFSETQ, per germline. CDR3 DNA (partial): TGCGCCAGCAGCCCCGAGGGGATTGGAGGA. Translated, it gives CASSPEGIGG. The CDR3, in full, reads CASSPEGIGGYTF.

CDR3 bases read: TGTGCCAGCTCACCTAACAGGGAC. Protein: CASSPNRD. The full CDR3 is CASSPNRDYTF. V is TRBV18 and J is TRBJ1-2; a possible D gene is TRBD1 (6 bases). The observed sequence ends 3 residues before the CDR3 terminus, with the missing tail filled in from the germline J gene. Germline lookup yields CDR1 KGHSH and CDR2 LQKENI. The length of the CDR3 is 11 residues.

This clone was counted ten times or more. From the germline J gene comes the end of the CDR3, since the read stops 3 residues before it. V usage is TRBV11-2 and J usage is TRBJ1-1; TRBD1 matches at 9 bases. The CDR3 has 15 amino acids. The trim removed 5 bases at V and 0 bases at J, leaving 4 bases unmatched. The germline V gene has CDR1 SGHAT and CDR2 FQNNGV. CDR3 DNA (partial): TGTGCCAGCAGCATTGGGACAGGGATGAACACTGAA. Amino acid sequence: CASSIGTGMNTE. The whole CDR3 region reads CASSIGTGMNTEAFF.

This clone was counted ten times or more. The CDR3 end is not reached by the read, which stops 3 residues before it; the germline J gene fills it in. Other DNA sequences from this sample encode an identical CDR3 as well. The gene calls are TRBV19 and TRBJ1-1, with 8 nucleotides matching TRBD1. The CDR3 length is 15 residues. J gave up 3 bases and V 3 bases, and 6 bases lay outside the gene matches. Germline V CDR1 and CDR2: LNHDA, SQIVND (reference sequence). Partial CDR3 DNA: TGTGCCAGTAGTATTTTGGACAGGGTTGACACTGAA. Translation gives CASSILDRVDTE. The CDR3 in its entirety is CASSILDRVDTEAFF.

This clone was picked up a small number of times. From the germline J gene comes the end of the CDR3, since the read stops 3 residues before it. The V call is TRBV5-3, the J call TRBJ1-2, with D possibly being TRBD1 (6 bases). TRBV5-3 is labeled an ORF, and its function is uncertain. The CDR3 length is 16 residues. The germline V and J ends were trimmed by 4 bases and 0 bases, with 16 bases remaining between them. CDR3 bases read: TGTGCCAGAAGCCGGGACAAGGTTGGGTCTAACTATGGC. It encodes CARSRDKVGSNYG. In full, the CDR3 reads CARSRDKVGSNYGYTF.

In this sample, this clone turned up many times. The read halts 3 residues ahead of the CDR3 end, with the missing end drawn from the germline J gene. The rearrangement links TRBV6-1 to TRBJ2-7; possible D gene TRBD1, 5 bases. CDR1 is MNHNS, CDR2 SASEGT, per germline. This CDR3 has 14 residues. Trimming removed 2 bases at V and 2 bases at J, with 10 bases between. The CDR3 loop is CASSEYQGTYEQYF. CDR3 DNA, as far as it was read: TGTGCCAGCAGTGAATACCAGGGAACCTACGAG.

On this clone itself: The read ends 3 residues early relative to the CDR3; the germline J gene fills the gap. The chain recombines TRBV7-9 with TRBJ2-2, with D hard to call. Germline values: CDR1 SEHNR, CDR2 FQNEAQ (reference sequence). The CDR3 spans 11 residues. CDR3 DNA (partial): TGTGCCAGCAGCCCTAGTGAAAAG. Encoded protein: CASSPSEK. The full-length CDR3 reads as CASSPSEKLFF.

This clone has ten or more counts. The read halts 3 residues ahead of the CDR3 end, with the missing end drawn from the germline J gene. The chain recombines TRBV2 with TRBJ2-5; D is possibly TRBD1 (6 bases). CDR1 SNHLY and CDR2 FYNNEI come from the germline V gene. The CDR3 runs to 16 residues. Trimming stripped 6 bases from V and 5 bases from J, with 22 bases between. The covered CDR3 bases are TGTGCCAGCAGGGGCCGATTTCAGGGGCGCGGGGAGACC. This translates into CASRGRFQGRGET. The entire CDR3 protein reads CASRGRFQGRGETQYF.